This T cell receptor (beta chain) originates from a study of T-cell memory formation after mild COVID-19. General study results and limits: A subset of responding clones appeared in pre-infection memory, suggesting cross-reactive memory joined. CD4+ contracting clones lay mainly in CM and EM, CD8+ ones in EMRA.

This clonotype turned up a few times. The antigen is not known. With 5 bases clipped from V and 1 base from J, the junction kept 11 bases outside the gene matches. The CDR3 has 17 residues. Per germline, CDR1 SGHVS and CDR2 FNYEAQ. UMIs and sample barcodes were carried by the TCR alpha and TCR beta cDNA libraries that 5'RACE produced using constant-segment primers. TCRdb reprocessed the 5' RACE reads with MiXCR, giving one entry per CDR3 protein. The data contain more than 350,000 distinct CDR3 sequences, 15% to 20% of them seen just once; the ten biggest clones take up 20% to 25%. Sequencing was carried out using PBMCs or a T cell subset sorted from them (not recorded which). This sequence originates from a man aged 18 to 30 who had mild COVID-19 (a few samples of this study predate the infection). Cell type and time point are not known. This chain connects TRBV7-6 to TRBJ2-1; 7 bases agree with TRBD2. CDR3 coding DNA: TGTGCCAGCAGCCGCGGGGGAGTAACAAGTTCCTACAATGAGCAGTTCTTC. Protein product: CASSRGGVTSSYNEQFF.